The 22 T cell receptor beta chains listed next were all sequenced from one sample in a study of CD8+ T cells in alopecia areata. As to treatment: oral pan-JAK inhibitor, 5-10 mg twice daily. RNA was extracted and reverse transcribed into cDNA as the sequencing template. TCRdb's table, derived via immunoSEQ multiplex PCR, lists solely in-frame clones and lacks some. The sample records about 200,000 clones, less than 45% being singletons. This specimen consisted of CD4+ T cells sorted from blood, obtained between weeks 30 and 35, from a patient treated with tofacitinib. The receptor set was obtained from a human donor with alopecia areata.

The V and J genes are TRBV6-5 and TRBJ2-5; the D gene is possibly TRBD1 (7 bases). This CDR3 is 15 amino acids long. V was trimmed by 5 bases and J by 4 bases, leaving 17 bases between them. Germline V gene lookup returns CDR1 MNHEY and CDR2 SVGAGI. As DNA, the CDR3 is TGTGCCAGCAGTCCCCCACAGGGGCGGGGAGAGACCCAGTACTTC. The encoded protein is CASSPPQGRGETQYF.

This clone was observed a handful of times. The V and J genes are TRBV7-2 and TRBJ2-2; no firm D call. Germline V gene data show CDR1 as SGHTA and CDR2 as FQGNSA. The CDR3 length is 16 residues. V lost 7 bases and J 1 base, leaving 16 bases between the germline ends. DNA for the CDR3: TGTGCCAGCACCCCTGCCCGCGGCCTGAACACCGGGGAGCTGTTTTTT. The encoded protein is CASTPARGLNTGELFF.

This clone was recorded a few times. The V and J genes are TRBV7-2 and TRBJ1-2; 8 positions agree with TRBD1. CDR1 and CDR2 from the germline V gene are SGHTA and FQGNSA. CDR3 length: 15 residues. The trim removed 4 bases at V and 0 bases at J, leaving 4 bases unmatched. The CDR3 sequence: CASSYGDRPNYGYTF. In nucleotides, the CDR3 is TGTGCCAGCAGCTATGGGGACAGGCCTAACTATGGCTACACCTTC.

This clone was detected once. This sequence joins TRBV11-2 and TRBJ2-5; D is undetermined. The CDR3 extends over 14 amino acids. Trimming cost V 3 bases and J 3 bases, with 11 bases left between them. CDR1 is SGHAT, CDR2 FQNNGV, per germline. CDR3 nucleotide sequence: TGTGCCAGCAGCTTCCTAGGGTGGGAAGAGACCCAGTACTTC. It codes for CASSFLGWEETQYF.

This clone was counted only a few times. The chain links TRBV29-1 to TRBJ2-1, with TRBD2 matching 9 bases. The CDR3 consists of 14 residues. CDR1 and CDR2 from the germline V gene are SQVTM and ANQGSEA. Germline trimming cut 4 bases from V and 8 bases from J; bases unmatched to any gene: 9. The CDR3 sequence is CSVAGGRAIDEQFF. The CDR3 nucleotides are TGCAGCGTTGCGGGCGGGAGGGCCATCGATGAGCAGTTCTTC.

This clone was seen more than once but under ten times. The rearrangement links TRBV30 to TRBJ2-7; 10 nucleotides line up with TRBD1. The CDR3 totals 15 residues. From germline, CDR1 is GTSNPN and CDR2 SVGIG (reference sequence). The trim removed 1 base at V and 7 bases at J, leaving 10 bases unmatched. The CDR3 DNA follows: TGTGCCTGGAGTGGGGACAGGGGATGGTCTACGGAGCAGTACTTC. Its protein is CAWSGDRGWSTEQYF.

This clone occurred a few times. The rearrangement links TRBV6-5 to TRBJ2-7, with 7 bases that match TRBD1. With V trimmed by 6 bases and J by 2 bases, 7 bases remained unmatched. Per the germline V gene, CDR1 is MNHEY and CDR2 is SVGAGI. The CDR3 runs 14 residues. CDR3 nucleotide sequence: TGTGCCAGCAGCAGGGACAGCTCCGCCTACGAGCAGTACTTC. It encodes CASSRDSSAYEQYF.

The gene calls are TRBV5-6 and TRBJ2-7, with D perhaps TRBD2 (6 bases). V shed 5 bases and J shed 5 bases, with 14 bases lying between them. Germline values: CDR1 SGHDT, CDR2 YYEEEE. The CDR3 contains 13 residues. Written as DNA, the CDR3 is TGTGCCAGCAGTTCCCGGTGGGGGGACGAGCAGTACTTC. Protein sequence: CASSSRWGDEQYF.

This clone was detected a few times. Other DNA sequences in the same sample also yield this CDR3. The chain carries TRBV9 and TRBJ1-6; no reliable D call. The germline V and J ends were trimmed by 3 bases and 7 bases, with 5 bases remaining between them. This CDR3 comprises 12 residues. CDR1 SGDLS and CDR2 YYNGEE come from the germline V gene. In DNA, the CDR3 is TGTGCCAGCAGCGCATCCAATTCACCCCTCCACTTT. It codes for CASSASNSPLHF.

The genes are TRBV2 and TRBJ1-5; D remains unclear. Germline V gene lookup returns CDR1 SNHLY and CDR2 FYNNEI. Trimming cost V 8 bases and J 4 bases, with 9 bases left between them. There are 12 residues in the CDR3. CDR3 sequence: CASSLRNQPQHF. The CDR3 coding sequence is TGTGCCAGCTCTTTACGTAATCAGCCCCAGCATTTT.

The chain uses TRBV6-5 and TRBJ1-2; D call uncertain. V was trimmed by 0 bases and J by 5 bases, leaving 7 bases between them. The germline gives CDR1 MNHEY, CDR2 SVGAGI. The CDR3 sequence is 13 residues long. CDR3 sequence: CASSYSERYGYTF. The CDR3, as DNA: TGTGCCAGCAGTTACTCGGAGCGGTATGGCTACACCTTC.

This clone is a singleton in its sample. CDR3 coding DNA: TGCGCCAGCAGCCAACTCCGGGACAGGGCGAACACTGAAGCTTTCTTT. It encodes CASSQLRDRANTEAFF. The rearrangement links TRBV4-1 to TRBJ1-1, with 9 positions matching TRBD1. The V gene end was trimmed by 2 bases and the J gene end by 1 base; junction bases not matched to a gene: 5. CDR1 MGHRA and CDR2 YSYEKL come from the germline V gene. The CDR3 loop spans 16 amino acids.

A few counts support this clone. The chain combines TRBV6-6 with TRBJ2-7; 10 bases are shared with TRBD1. Germline-derived CDR1 and CDR2 are MNHNY and SVGAGI (reference sequence). Unmatched junction bases numbered 8, after V lost 5 bases and J lost 4 bases. The CDR3 covers 15 residues. CDR3 DNA: TGTGCCAGCAGTCAGACAGGGGGCACGGTGTACGAGCAGTACTTC. This sequence encodes CASSQTGGTVYEQYF.

The rearrangement joins TRBV5-6 to TRBJ2-1; 9 bases fit TRBD2. Germline V gene data show CDR1 as SGHDT and CDR2 as YYEEEE. With 3 bases clipped from V and 8 bases from J, the junction kept 15 bases outside the gene matches. This CDR3 comprises 17 residues. DNA for the CDR3: TGTGCCAGCAGCTACCAAAGACGGGGTCTAGCGGGGTATGAGCAGTTCTTC. This gives the protein CASSYQRRGLAGYEQFF.

This chain joins TRBV11-2 and TRBJ1-5; D gene uncertain. From germline, CDR1 is SGHAT and CDR2 FQNNGV. Trimming removed 0 bases from V and 6 bases from J, with 9 bases in between. The CDR3 has 14 amino acids. CDR3 amino acids: CASSLDKGAQPQHF. The DNA of the CDR3 is TGTGCCAGCAGCTTAGATAAAGGTGCTCAGCCCCAGCATTTT.

The chain is built from TRBV5-1 and TRBJ2-2; D unclear. Germline assignment: CDR1 SGHRS and CDR2 YFSETQ. The CDR3 extends over 14 amino acids. The V end was cut by 3 bases, the J end by 9 bases, with 15 bases between. The DNA of the CDR3 is TGCGCCAGCAGCTACGATGAAATTACCTGGGAGCTGTTTTTT. Its translation: CASSYDEITWELFF.

On this clone: Different DNA sequences within this sample yield the same CDR3. This chain joins TRBV11-3 and TRBJ2-7; tentative D call: TRBD2 (6 bases). CDR1 is SGHNT and CDR2 is YENEEA in the germline V gene. The CDR3 consists of 13 residues. The germline V and J ends were trimmed by 3 bases and 4 bases, with 10 bases remaining between them. CDR3 bases: TGTGCCAGCAGCTTCTCCAGCGGGTACGAGCAGTACTTC. Protein product: CASSFSSGYEQYF.

J is TRBJ1-1 and V is TRBV5-1, with D unresolved. With 0 bases removed from V and 2 bases from J, the gap between germline ends came to 8 bases. The CDR3 has 14 residues. The germline V gene encodes CDR1 SGHRS and CDR2 YFSETQ. CDR3 DNA sequence: TGCGCCAGCAGCTTGGTAGCGGGAAACACTGAAGCTTTCTTT. Translation: CASSLVAGNTEAFF.

The V gene is TRBV7-3, the J gene TRBJ2-6; D gene ambiguous. Germline V lookup: CDR1 SGHTA, CDR2 FQGTGA. V shed 4 bases and J shed 1 base, with 5 bases lying between them. CDR3 size: 14 residues. The CDR3 is CASSSASGANVLTF. CDR3 bases: TGTGCCAGCAGCTCAGCATCTGGGGCCAACGTCCTGACTTTC.

CDR3 nucleotides: TGCAGCGTTGGCCTAGCGGGGGGCACAGATACGCAGTATTTT. This codes for CSVGLAGGTDTQYF. The genes are TRBV29-1 and TRBJ2-3; 10 nucleotides match TRBD2. The trim removed 4 bases at V and 1 base at J, leaving 2 bases unmatched. This CDR3 region has 14 residues. Germline CDR1 and CDR2: SQVTM and ANQGSEA.

The chain is built from TRBV29-1 and TRBJ2-1; 8 positions agree with TRBD2. The CDR3 consists of 15 residues. V lost 3 bases and J lost 10; bases outside the gene matches: 14. Per the germline V gene, CDR1 is SQVTM and CDR2 is ANQGSEA. The CDR3 sequence is CSVDRRLLGTREQFF. CDR3 DNA sequence: TGCAGCGTTGATCGACGTCTTCTGGGGACTAGAGAGCAGTTCTTC.

J is TRBJ1-5 and V is TRBV7-2, with TRBD1 as a possible D gene (6 bases). Trimming cost V 4 bases and J 2 bases, with 9 bases left between them. The V gene's germline CDR1 is SGHTA and CDR2 FQGNSA. There are 14 residues in the CDR3. Here the CDR3 reads CASSSRTGNQPQHF. CDR3 sequence (DNA): TGTGCCAGCAGCTCCAGGACAGGCAATCAGCCCCAGCATTTT. The full variable domain, its missing parts supplied by reference TRBV7-2 and TRBJ1-5, is GAGVSQSPSNKVTEKGKDVELRCDPISGHTALYWYRQSLGQGLEFLIYFQGNSAPDKSGLPSDRFSAERTGGSVSTLTIQRTQQEDSAVYLCASSSRTGNQPQHFGDGTRLSIL.